The 3 T cell receptor beta chains below come from one sample, sequenced in a study of cytomegalovirus exposure and HLA in healthy donors. Amplification used 60 Vbeta primers and 13 Jbeta primers. Produced via immunoSEQ multiplex PCR; TCRdb's table is partial and in-frame only. The sample includes 130,000 to 150,000 clones, approximately 80% of them seen just once. Specimen: PBMCs. These TCRs come from a woman between 45 and 65 years old in good health and CMV-seronegative.

The CDR3 region is CASSLASWQASYEQYF. CDR3 sequence (DNA): TGTGCCAGCAGCTTGGCTTCTTGGCAGGCCTCCTACGAGCAGTACTTC. The V call is TRBV5-6, the J call TRBJ2-5; D is uncertain. The DNA end is a closer match to TRBJ2-7, so the J assignment may be wrong. Germline loops: CDR1 SGHDT, CDR2 YYEEEE. This CDR3 has 16 residues.

The chain joins TRBV25-1 to TRBJ1-2; maybe TRBD1 (5 bases). V lost 7 bases and J 3 bases, leaving 12 bases between the germline ends. The CDR3 sequence is 13 residues long. Germline CDR1 and CDR2: MGHDK and SYGVNS. CDR3: CASTIAGDYGYTF. Written as DNA, the CDR3 is TGTGCCAGCACTATTGCGGGGGACTATGGCTACACCTTC.

The chain joins TRBV11-3 to TRBJ2-3; 10 bases fit TRBD2. Germline loops: CDR1 SGHNT, CDR2 YENEEA. V was pared by 4 bases and J by 0 bases, with 1 base of the junction left unmatched. There are 15 residues in the CDR3. The CDR3 spells CASSSSGSSTDTQYF. Written as DNA, the CDR3 is TGTGCCAGCAGCTCTAGCGGGAGTAGCACAGATACGCAGTATTTT.